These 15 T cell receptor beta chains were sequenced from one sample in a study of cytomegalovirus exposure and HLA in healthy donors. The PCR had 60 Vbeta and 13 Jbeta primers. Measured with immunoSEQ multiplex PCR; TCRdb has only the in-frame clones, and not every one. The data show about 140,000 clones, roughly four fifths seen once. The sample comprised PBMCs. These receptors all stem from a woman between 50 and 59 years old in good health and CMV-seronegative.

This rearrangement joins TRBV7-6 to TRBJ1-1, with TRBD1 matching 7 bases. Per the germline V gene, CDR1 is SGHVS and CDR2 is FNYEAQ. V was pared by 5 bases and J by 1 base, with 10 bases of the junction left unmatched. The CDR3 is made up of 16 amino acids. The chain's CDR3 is CASSATVTGENTEAFF. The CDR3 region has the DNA TGTGCCAGCAGCGCAACGGTAACAGGGGAGAACACTGAAGCTTTCTTT. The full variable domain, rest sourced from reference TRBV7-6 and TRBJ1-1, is GAGVSQSPRYKVTKRGQDVALRCDPISGHVSLYWYRQALGQGPEFLTYFNYEAQQDKSGLPNDRFSAERPEGSISTLTIQRTEQRDSAMYRCASSATVTGENTEAFFGQGTRLTVV.

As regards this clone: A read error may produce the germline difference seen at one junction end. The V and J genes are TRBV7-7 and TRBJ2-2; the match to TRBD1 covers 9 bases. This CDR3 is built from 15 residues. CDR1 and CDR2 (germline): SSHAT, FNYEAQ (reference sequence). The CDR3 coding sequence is TGTGCTAGCAGCGATCCGACAGGGGGCACCGGGGAGCTGTTTTTT. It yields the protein CASSDPTGGTGELFF.

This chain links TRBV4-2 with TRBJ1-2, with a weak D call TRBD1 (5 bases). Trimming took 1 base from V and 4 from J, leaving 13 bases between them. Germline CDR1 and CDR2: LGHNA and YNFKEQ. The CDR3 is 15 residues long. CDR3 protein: CASSQGEGMAYGYTF. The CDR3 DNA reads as TGTGCCAGCAGCCAAGGGGAGGGGATGGCCTATGGCTACACCTTC.

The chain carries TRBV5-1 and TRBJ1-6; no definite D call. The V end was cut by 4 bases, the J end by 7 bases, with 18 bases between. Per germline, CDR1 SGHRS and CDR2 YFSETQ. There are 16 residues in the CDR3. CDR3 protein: CASSPSGRVGNSPLHF. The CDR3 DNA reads TGCGCCAGCAGCCCGTCCGGGAGGGTTGGGAATTCACCCCTCCACTTT.

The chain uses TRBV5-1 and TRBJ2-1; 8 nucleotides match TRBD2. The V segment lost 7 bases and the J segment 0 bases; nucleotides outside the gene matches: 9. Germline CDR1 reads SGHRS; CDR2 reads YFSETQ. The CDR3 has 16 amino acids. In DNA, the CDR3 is TGCGCCAGCGGACCCCTGGCGGGGGGCTCCTACAATGAGCAGTTCTTC. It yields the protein CASGPLAGGSYNEQFF.

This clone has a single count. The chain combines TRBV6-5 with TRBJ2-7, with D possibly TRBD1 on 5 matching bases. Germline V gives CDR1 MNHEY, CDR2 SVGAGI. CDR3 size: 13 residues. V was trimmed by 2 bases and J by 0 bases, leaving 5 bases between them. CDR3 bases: TGTGCCAGCAGTTACAGGGGCTCCTACGAGCAGTACTTC. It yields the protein CASSYRGSYEQYF.

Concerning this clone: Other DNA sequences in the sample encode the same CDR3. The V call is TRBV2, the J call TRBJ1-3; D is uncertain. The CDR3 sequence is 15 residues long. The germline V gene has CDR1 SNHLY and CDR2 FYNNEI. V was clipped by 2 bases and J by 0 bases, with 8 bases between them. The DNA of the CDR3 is TGTGCCAGCAGTGAATCGCCCAGCTCTGGAAACACCATATATTTT. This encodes CASSESPSSGNTIYF.

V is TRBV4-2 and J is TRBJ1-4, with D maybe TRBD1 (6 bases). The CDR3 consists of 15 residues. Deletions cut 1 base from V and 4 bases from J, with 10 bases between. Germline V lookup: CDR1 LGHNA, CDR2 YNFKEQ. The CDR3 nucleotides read TGTGCCAGCAGCCAAGGAGGCAGGGGTAATGAAAAACTGTTTTTT. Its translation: CASSQGGRGNEKLFF.

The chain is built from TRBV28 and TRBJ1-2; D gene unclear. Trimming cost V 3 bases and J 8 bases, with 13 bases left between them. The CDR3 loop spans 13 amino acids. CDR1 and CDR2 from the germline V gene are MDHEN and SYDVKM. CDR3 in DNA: TGTGCCAGCAGTTTGCCGGCAGTGCGGGGCTACACCTTC. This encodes CASSLPAVRGYTF.

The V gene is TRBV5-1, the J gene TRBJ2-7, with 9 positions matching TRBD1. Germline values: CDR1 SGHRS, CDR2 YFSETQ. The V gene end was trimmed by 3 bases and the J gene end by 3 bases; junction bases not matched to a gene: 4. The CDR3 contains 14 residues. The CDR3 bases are TGCGCCAGCAGCTGGACAGGGGTTGACTACGAGCAGTACTTC. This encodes CASSWTGVDYEQYF.

The chain's CDR3 is CASSPRDRTTGELFF. CDR3 in DNA: TGTGCCAGCAGTCCCCGGGACAGAACCACCGGGGAGCTGTTTTTT. The V call is TRBV6-4, the J call TRBJ2-2; 7 nucleotides align to TRBD1. Germline V lookup: CDR1 MRHNA, CDR2 SNTAGT. The CDR3 runs to 15 residues. V lost 5 bases, J lost 4 bases, and 7 bases stayed unmatched.

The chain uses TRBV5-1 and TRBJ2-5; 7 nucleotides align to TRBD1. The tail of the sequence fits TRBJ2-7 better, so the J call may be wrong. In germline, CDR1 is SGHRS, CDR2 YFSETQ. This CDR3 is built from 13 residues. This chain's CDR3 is CASSFQQGYEQYF. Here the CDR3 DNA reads TGCGCCAGCAGCTTCCAACAGGGGTACGAGCAGTACTTC.

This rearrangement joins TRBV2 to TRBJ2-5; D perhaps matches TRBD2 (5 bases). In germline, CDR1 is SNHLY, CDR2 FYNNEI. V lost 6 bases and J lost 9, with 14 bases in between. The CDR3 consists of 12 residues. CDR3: CASRGWPEAQYF. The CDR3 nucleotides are TGTGCCAGCAGGGGGTGGCCGGAGGCCCAGTACTTC.

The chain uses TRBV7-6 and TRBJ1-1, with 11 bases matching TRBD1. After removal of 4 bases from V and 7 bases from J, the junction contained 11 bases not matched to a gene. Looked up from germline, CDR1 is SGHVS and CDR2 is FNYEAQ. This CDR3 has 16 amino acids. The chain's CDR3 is CASSSTDRGLPHEAFF. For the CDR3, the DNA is TGTGCCAGCAGCTCCACGGACAGGGGGCTTCCCCATGAAGCTTTCTTT.

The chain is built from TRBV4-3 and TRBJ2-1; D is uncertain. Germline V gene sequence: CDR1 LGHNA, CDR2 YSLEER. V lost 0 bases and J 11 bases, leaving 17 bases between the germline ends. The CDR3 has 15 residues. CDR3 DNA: TGCGCCAGCAGCCAAGATGCTGGTGCGGAATCTAAGCAGTTCTTC. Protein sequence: CASSQDAGAESKQFF.